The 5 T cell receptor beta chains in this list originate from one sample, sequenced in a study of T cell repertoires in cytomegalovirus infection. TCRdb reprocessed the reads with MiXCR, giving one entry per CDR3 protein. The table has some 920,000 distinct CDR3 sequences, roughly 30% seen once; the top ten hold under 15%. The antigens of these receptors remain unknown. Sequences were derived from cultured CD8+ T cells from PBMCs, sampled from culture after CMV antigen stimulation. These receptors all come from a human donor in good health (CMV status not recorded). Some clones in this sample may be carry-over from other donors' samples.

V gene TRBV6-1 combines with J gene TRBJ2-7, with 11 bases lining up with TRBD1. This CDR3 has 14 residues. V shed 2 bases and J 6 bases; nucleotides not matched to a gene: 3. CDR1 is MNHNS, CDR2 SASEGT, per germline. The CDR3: CASSEWDRGSEQYV. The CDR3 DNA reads TGTGCCAGCAGTGAATGGGACAGGGGGAGCGAGCAGTACGTC.

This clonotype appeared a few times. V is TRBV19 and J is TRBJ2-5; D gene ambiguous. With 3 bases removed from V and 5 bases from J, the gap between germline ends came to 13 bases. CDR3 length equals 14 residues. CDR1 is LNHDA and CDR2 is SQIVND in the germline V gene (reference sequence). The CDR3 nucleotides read TGTGCCAGTAGTATCAACAGTAAGAGGGAGACCCAGTACTTC. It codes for CASSINSKRETQYF.

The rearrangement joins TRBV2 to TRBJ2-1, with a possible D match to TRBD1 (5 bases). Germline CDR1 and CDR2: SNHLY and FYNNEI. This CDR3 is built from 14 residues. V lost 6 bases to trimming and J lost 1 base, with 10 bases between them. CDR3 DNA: TGTGCCAGCAGGTTCAGGGTATCCTACAATGAGCAGTTCTTC. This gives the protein CASRFRVSYNEQFF.

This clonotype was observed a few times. The CDR3 nucleotides read TGTGCCAGCAGCGTACGGTCAGGGGGCAAGAACACTGAAGCTTTCTTT. Translation gives CASSVRSGGKNTEAFF. V gene TRBV9 combines with J gene TRBJ1-1, with 8 nucleotides matching TRBD1. V lost 1 base, J lost 1 base, and 6 bases stayed unmatched. The germline gives CDR1 SGDLS, CDR2 YYNGEE. The CDR3 has 16 residues.

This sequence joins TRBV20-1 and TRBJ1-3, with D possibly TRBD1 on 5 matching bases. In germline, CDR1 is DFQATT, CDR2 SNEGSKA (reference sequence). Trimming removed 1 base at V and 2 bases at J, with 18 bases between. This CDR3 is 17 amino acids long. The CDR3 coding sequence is TGCAGTGCTAGAGTGGGCTTGTTCAGGGAGCCTGGAAACACCATATATTTT. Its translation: CSARVGLFREPGNTIYF.